This entry lists 9 T cell receptor beta chains sequenced from one sample in a study of blood T cell repertoires in COVID-19. The data were produced by immunoSEQ multiplex PCR, yet TCRdb's version contains in-frame clones alone and is incomplete. The top ten hold roughly 3.9% of the sample, which has roughly 320,000 clones, around nine tenths seen once. Sequenced material: PBMCs or T cells enriched from blood (not recorded which). These receptors originate from a woman in her 30s who had been exposed to COVID-19.

The gene calls are TRBV2 and TRBJ1-4, with 9 bases aligning to TRBD1. Germline trimming cut 5 bases from V and 8 bases from J; bases unmatched to any gene: 6. This CDR3 has 14 residues. Per the germline V gene, CDR1 is SNHLY and CDR2 is FYNNEI. The CDR3 DNA follows: TGTGCCAGCAGTAACAGGGGGCGCGAAGAAAAACTGTTTTTT. Its protein is CASSNRGREEKLFF.

CDR3 region: CASSGTGSEKLFF. The CDR3 bases are TGTGCCAGCTCGGGGACTGGGTCAGAAAAACTGTTTTTT. The chain couples TRBV9 to TRBJ1-4, with a possible D match to TRBD1 (5 bases). Germline CDR1 reads SGDLS; CDR2 reads YYNGEE. The CDR3 extends over 13 amino acids. Trimming stripped 7 bases from V and 8 bases from J, with 15 bases between.

The chain couples TRBV7-8 to TRBJ2-7; 10 bases line up with TRBD2. The CDR3 covers 16 residues. V gave up 5 bases and J gave up 2 bases; unmatched junction bases: 9. CDR1 SGHVS and CDR2 FQNEAQ come from the germline V gene. The CDR3 region has the DNA TGTGCCAGCAGCAAAACGGGACTAGCGAGCGCCTACGAGCAGTACTTC. Residues: CASSKTGLASAYEQYF.

The chain has TRBV6-5 and TRBJ1-2; a weak D match, TRBD1 (6 bases). The V gene's germline CDR1 is MNHEY and CDR2 SVGAGI. V gave up 0 bases and J gave up 7 bases, with 12 bases separating them. There are 14 residues in the CDR3. The CDR3 DNA reads as TGTGCCAGCAGTTACTCCTACAGGGAATTTGGCTACACCTTC. Translation gives CASSYSYREFGYTF.

The chain recombines TRBV5-1 with TRBJ2-3; TRBD2 might be the D (6 bases). Trimming left V 1 base short and J 6 bases short, with 15 bases between. CDR3 length equals 15 residues. CDR1 is SGHRS, CDR2 YFSETQ, per germline. The CDR3: CASSLMASVSDTQYF. CDR3 nucleotide sequence: TGCGCCAGCAGCTTGATGGCTAGCGTGTCCGATACGCAGTATTTT.

This sequence joins TRBV6-5 and TRBJ1-3, with D perhaps TRBD1 (5 bases). Germline V gene sequence: CDR1 MNHEY, CDR2 SVGAGI. Trimming left V 0 bases short and J 3 bases short, with 12 bases between. This CDR3 has 16 residues. CDR3 protein: CASSYSSGWSGNTIYF. Written as DNA, the CDR3 is TGTGCCAGCAGTTACTCGTCAGGGTGGAGTGGAAACACCATATATTTT.

The chain joins TRBV10-3 to TRBJ2-7; D remains unclear. V lost 7 bases and J 0 bases, leaving 13 bases between the germline ends. CDR1 ENHRY and CDR2 SYGVKD come from the germline V gene. The CDR3 length is 14 residues. CDR3 coding DNA: TGTGCCATCACCAATCCCGAGAGCTCCTACGAGCAGTACTTC. Encoded protein: CAITNPESSYEQYF.

This clone appeared once. This chain connects TRBV6-5 to TRBJ2-2; 7 bases are shared with TRBD2. The CDR3 runs to 14 residues. Per the germline V gene, CDR1 is MNHEY and CDR2 is SVGAGI. V trimming: 6 bases; J trimming: 6 bases; junction bases outside the gene matches: 7. CDR3 sequence reads: CASRRSGAPGELFF. The CDR3 bases are TGTGCCAGCAGGCGAAGCGGGGCCCCCGGGGAGCTGTTTTTT.

The chain carries TRBV5-6 and TRBJ1-1, with D hard to call. Germline CDR1 SGHDT, CDR2 YYEEEE. There are 14 residues in the CDR3. Trimming stripped 0 bases from V and 8 bases from J, with 14 bases between. CDR3 sequence reads: CASSLGRMAIEAFF. The CDR3, as DNA: TGTGCCAGCAGCTTGGGGCGGATGGCCATAGAAGCTTTCTTT.